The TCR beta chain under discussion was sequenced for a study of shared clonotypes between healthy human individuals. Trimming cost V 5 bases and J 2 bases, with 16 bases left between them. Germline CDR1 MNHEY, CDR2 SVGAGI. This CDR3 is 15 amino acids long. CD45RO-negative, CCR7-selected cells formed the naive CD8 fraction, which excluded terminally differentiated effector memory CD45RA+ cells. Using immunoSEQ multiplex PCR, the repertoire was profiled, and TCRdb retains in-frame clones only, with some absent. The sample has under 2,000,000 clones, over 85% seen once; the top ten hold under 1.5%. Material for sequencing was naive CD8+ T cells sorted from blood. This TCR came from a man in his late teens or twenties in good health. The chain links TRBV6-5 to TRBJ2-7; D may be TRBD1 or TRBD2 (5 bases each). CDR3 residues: CASSQFGARPYEQYF. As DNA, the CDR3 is TGTGCCAGCAGTCAATTCGGGGCCCGTCCCTACGAGCAGTACTTC.